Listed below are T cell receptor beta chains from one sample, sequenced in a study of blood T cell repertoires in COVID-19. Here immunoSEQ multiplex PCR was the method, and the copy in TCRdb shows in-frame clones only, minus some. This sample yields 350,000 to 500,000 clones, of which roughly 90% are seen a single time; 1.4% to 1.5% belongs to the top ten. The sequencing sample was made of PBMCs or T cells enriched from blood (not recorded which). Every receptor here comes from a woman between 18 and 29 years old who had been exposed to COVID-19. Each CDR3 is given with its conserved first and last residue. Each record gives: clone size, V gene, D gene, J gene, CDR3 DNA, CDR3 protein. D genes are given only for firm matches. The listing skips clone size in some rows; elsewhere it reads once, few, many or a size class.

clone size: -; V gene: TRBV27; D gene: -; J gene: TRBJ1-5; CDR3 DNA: TGTGCCAGCAAAAGGGCGGAGGGCAATCAGCCCCAGCATTTT; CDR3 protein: CASKRAEGNQPQHF
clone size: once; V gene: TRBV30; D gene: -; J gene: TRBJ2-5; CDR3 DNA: TGTGCCTGGAGTGCCATATATGGACAGTTCCAAGAGACCCAGTACTTC; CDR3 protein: CAWSAIYGQFQETQYF
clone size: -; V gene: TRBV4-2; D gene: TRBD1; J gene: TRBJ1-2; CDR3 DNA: TGTGCCAGCAGCCAACTATCATCAGGGGGCGCGGGTACCTACACCTTC; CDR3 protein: CASSQLSSGGAGTYTF
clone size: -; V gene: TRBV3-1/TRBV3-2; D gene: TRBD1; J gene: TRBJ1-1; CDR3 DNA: TGTGCCAGCAGCCACCTACCTGGGGACAGGGGCTTGAACACTGAAGCTTTCTTT; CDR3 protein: CASSHLPGDRGLNTEAFF
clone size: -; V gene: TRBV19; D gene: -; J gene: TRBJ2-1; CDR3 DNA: TGTGCCACCACTCGATCTGTAGTGGTGGCAGGGGTTCATGAGCAGTTCTTC; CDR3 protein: CATTRSVVVAGVHEQFF
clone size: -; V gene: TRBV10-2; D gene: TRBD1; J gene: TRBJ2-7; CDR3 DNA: TGCGCCAGCAGTAACAGGGGCCCCTACGAGCAGTACTTC; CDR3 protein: CASSNRGPYEQYF
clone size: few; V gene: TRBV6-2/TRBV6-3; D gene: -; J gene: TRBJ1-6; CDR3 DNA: TGTGCCAGCAGTTCGCGAGGAGCGACCTGGAGTTATAATTCACCCCTCCACTTT; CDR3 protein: CASSSRGATWSYNSPLHF
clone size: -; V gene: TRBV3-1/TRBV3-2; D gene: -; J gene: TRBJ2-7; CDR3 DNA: TGTGCCAGCAGCCAAGTCGAGTTCGGCGAGCAGTACTTC; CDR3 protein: CASSQVEFGEQYF
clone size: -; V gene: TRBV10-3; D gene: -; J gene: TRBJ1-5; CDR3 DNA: TGTGCCATCAGCACGGGTAGCAATCAGCCCCAGCATTTT; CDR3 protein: CAISTGSNQPQHF
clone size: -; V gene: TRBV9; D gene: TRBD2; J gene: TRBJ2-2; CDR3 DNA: TGTGCCAGCACCGGGACTAGCGGTCAGAACACCGGGGAGCTGTTTTTT; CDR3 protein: CASTGTSGQNTGELFF
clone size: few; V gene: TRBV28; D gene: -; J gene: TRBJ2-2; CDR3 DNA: TGTGCCAGCAGTTTATCCGACAGGAACACCGGGGAGCTGTTTTTT; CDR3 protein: CASSLSDRNTGELFF
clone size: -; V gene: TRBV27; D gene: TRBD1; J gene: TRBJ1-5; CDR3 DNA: TGTGCCAGCAGCCGACAGGGGTGGGATCAGCCCCAGCATTTT; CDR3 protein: CASSRQGWDQPQHF
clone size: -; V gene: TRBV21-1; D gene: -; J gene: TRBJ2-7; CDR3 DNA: TGTGCCAGCAGCAAATTAGTACTTGGGGACACCCCTAAAGAGCAGTACTTC; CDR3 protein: CASSKLVLGDTPKEQYF
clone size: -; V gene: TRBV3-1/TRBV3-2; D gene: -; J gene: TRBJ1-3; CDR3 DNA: TGTGCCAGCAGCCCCCCAGGGATCGGGTCTGGAAACACCATATATTTT; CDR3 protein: CASSPPGIGSGNTIYF
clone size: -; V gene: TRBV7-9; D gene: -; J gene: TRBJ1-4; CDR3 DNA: TGTGCCAGCAGCTTAGTGGGGGCCATGGAACTGTTTTTT; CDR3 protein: CASSLVGAMELFF
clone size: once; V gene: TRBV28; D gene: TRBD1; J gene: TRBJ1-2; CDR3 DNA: TGTGCCAGCACCACAGGGGCTAACTATGGCTACACCTTC; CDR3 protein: CASTTGANYGYTF
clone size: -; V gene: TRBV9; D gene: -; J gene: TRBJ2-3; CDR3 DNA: TGTGCCAGCAGCCCAAGGACAGTCTCAGATACGCAGTATTTT; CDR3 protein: CASSPRTVSDTQYF
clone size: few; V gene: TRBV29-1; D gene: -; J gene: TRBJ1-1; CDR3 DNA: TGCAGCGTTCTGACGGGGAACACTGAAGCTTTCTTT; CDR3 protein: CSVLTGNTEAFF
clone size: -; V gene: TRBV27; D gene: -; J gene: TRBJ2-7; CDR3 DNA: TGTGCCAGCAGTAAAGACACCCATTACGAGCAGTACTTC; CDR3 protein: CASSKDTHYEQYF
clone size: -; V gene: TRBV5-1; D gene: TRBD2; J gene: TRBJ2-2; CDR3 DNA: TGCGCCAGCAGCCTGGGACTAGCGGGAGTTACCGGGGAGCTGTTTTTT; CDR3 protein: CASSLGLAGVTGELFF
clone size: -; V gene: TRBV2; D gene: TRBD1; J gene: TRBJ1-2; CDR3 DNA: TGTGCCAGCAGGGGGACAGGGGCTATGTATGGCTACACCTTC; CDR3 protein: CASRGTGAMYGYTF
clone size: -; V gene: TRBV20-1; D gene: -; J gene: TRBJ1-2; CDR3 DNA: TGCAGTGCTGGGGCGAACTATGGCTACACCTTC; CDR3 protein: CSAGANYGYTF
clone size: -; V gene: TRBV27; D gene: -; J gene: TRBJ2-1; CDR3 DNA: TGTGCCAGCAGTTTGGGTAGCGATGAGCAGTTCTTC; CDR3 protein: CASSLGSDEQFF
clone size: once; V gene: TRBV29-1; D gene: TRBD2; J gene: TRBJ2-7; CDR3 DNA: TGCAGCGTTGAACTAGGGACTAGCGGGGCCTACGAGCAGTACTTC; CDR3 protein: CSVELGTSGAYEQYF
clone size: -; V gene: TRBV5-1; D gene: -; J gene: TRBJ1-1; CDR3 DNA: TGCGCCAGCAACCTAGGACAGTCGAACACTGAAGCTTTCTTT; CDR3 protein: CASNLGQSNTEAFF
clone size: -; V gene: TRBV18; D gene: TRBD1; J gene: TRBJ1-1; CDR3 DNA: TGTGCCAGCTCACCACCTGACAGGGCCCTTAACACTGAAGCTTTCTTT; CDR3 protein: CASSPPDRALNTEAFF
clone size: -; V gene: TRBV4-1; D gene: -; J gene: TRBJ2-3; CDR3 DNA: TGCGCCAGCAGCCAAGATCGAGCAGGGAAAGTGACAGATACGCAGTATTTT; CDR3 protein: CASSQDRAGKVTDTQYF
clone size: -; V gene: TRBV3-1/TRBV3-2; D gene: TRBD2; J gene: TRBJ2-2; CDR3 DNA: TGTGCCAGCAGTGCGACTAGCGGGGCCCCCGGGGAGCTGTTTTTT; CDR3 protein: CASSATSGAPGELFF
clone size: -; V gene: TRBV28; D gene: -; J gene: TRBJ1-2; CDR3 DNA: TGTGCCAGCAGTTTAAGTACAGGGTACTATGGCTACACCTTC; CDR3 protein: CASSLSTGYYGYTF
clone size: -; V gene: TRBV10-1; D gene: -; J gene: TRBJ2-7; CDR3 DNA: TGCGCCAGCAGTCCCCTCGGAGGGTCCTACGAGCAGTACTTC; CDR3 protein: CASSPLGGSYEQYF
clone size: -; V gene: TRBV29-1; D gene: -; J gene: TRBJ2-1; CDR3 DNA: TGCAGCGTTGAAGTCAGTATTTACAATGAGCAGTTCTTC; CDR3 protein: CSVEVSIYNEQFF